A selection of T cell receptor beta chains follows, all from one sample in a study of OX40 agonist ivuxolimab in advanced cancers. Libraries were prepared by immunoSEQ multiplex PCR; TCRdb keeps only in-frame clonotypes and omits some of them. The table shows fewer than 70,000 clones, with around nine tenths occurring only once. The starting material was CD4+ or CD8+ T cells sorted from blood, obtained in a trial of the OX40 agonist ivuxolimab. The receptors were gathered from an adult with an advanced solid tumor such as melanoma, head and neck, liver or kidney cancer. Each CDR3 is given with its conserved first and last residue. A D gene is named only where the DNA matches it firmly. A clone size is listed for some rows: how often the clone was seen (once, few, many), or a class if it is expanded.

>once|TRBV27|TRBJ2-3|NA
CASSTLTGVGTDTQYF
TGTGCCAGCAGTACCCTGACAGGAGTAGGGACAGATACGCAGTATTTT
>NA|TRBV7-9|TRBJ2-5|NA
CASSPRLSETQYF
TGTGCCAGCAGCCCCCGCCTATCAGAGACCCAGTACTTC
>NA|TRBV6-1|TRBJ2-7|TRBD2
CASWGGLAGEREQYF
TGTGCCTCCTGGGGAGGGCTAGCGGGAGAACGAGAGCAGTACTTC
>NA|TRBV7-8|TRBJ1-5|NA
CASSLGQPNSNQPQHF
TGTGCCAGCAGCTTAGGACAGCCAAATAGCAATCAGCCCCAGCATTTT
>NA|TRBV30|TRBJ1-2|NA
CAWSVQTPSGYGYTF
TGTGCCTGGAGTGTACAAACCCCTTCTGGCTATGGCTACACCTTC
>NA|TRBV13|TRBJ2-5|NA
CASSLLSVKETQYF
TGTGCCAGCAGCTTACTATCCGTAAAAGAGACCCAGTACTTC
>NA|TRBV9|TRBJ1-2|TRBD1
CASSQDRDYGYTF
TGTGCCAGCAGCCAGGACAGGGACTATGGCTACACCTTC
>NA|TRBV11-3|TRBJ1-6|NA
CASSPDSLSYNSPLHF
TGTGCCAGCAGCCCAGACAGCCTCTCCTATAATTCACCCCTCCACTTT
>NA|TRBV7-2|TRBJ2-1|TRBD2
CASSLASGTSNEQFF
TGTGCCAGCAGCTTAGCTAGTGGGACTAGCAATGAGCAGTTCTTC
>NA|TRBV10-3|TRBJ2-7|NA
CAISQLEEQYF
TGTGCCATCAGTCAACTTGAGGAGCAGTACTTC
>NA|TRBV28|TRBJ2-7|TRBD2
CASSETSGRGEQYF
TGTGCCAGCAGTGAGACTAGCGGGAGAGGCGAGCAGTACTTC